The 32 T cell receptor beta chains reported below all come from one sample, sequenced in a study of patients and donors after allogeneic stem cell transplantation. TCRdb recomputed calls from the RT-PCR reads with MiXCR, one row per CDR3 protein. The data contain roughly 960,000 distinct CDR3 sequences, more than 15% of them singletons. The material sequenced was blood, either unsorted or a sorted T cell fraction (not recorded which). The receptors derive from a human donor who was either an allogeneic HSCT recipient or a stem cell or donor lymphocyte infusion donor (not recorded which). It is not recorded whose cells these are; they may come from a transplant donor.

In DNA form, the CDR3 reads TGCGCCAGCAGCTTTGGACTAGCGGTTAGCACAGATACGCAGTATTTT. As protein: CASSFGLAVSTDTQYF. The rearrangement links TRBV5-1 to TRBJ2-3; 10 nucleotides line up with TRBD2. The CDR3 extends over 16 amino acids. CDR1 and CDR2 (germline): SGHRS, YFSETQ. The junction had 3 bases not matched to a gene; V was cut back by 2 bases and J by 0 bases.

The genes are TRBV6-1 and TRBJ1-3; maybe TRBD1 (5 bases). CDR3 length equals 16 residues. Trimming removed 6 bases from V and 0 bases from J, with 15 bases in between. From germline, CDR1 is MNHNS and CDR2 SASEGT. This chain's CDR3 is CASRSTEGLSGNTIYF. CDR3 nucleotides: TGTGCCAGCAGGTCGACAGAGGGCCTCTCTGGAAACACCATATATTTT.

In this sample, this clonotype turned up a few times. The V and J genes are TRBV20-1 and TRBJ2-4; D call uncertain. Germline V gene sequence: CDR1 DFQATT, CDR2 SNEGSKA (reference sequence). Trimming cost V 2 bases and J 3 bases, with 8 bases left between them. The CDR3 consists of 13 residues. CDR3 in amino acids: CSARPGGKNIQYF. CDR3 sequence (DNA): TGCAGTGCTAGACCCGGTGGCAAAAACATTCAGTACTTC.

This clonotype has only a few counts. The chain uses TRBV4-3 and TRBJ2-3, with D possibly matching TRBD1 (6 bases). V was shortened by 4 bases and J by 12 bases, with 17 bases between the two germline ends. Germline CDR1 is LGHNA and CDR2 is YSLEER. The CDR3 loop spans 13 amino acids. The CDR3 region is CASSPHPRQAQYF. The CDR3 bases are TGCGCCAGCAGCCCACACCCCCGACAGGCACAGTATTTT.

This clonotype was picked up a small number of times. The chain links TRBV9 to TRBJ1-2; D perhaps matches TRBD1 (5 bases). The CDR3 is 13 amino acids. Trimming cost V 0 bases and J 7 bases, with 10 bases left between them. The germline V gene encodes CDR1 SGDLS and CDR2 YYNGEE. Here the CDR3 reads CASSVEGLGGYTF. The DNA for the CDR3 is TGTGCCAGCAGCGTAGAGGGGCTGGGTGGCTACACCTTC.

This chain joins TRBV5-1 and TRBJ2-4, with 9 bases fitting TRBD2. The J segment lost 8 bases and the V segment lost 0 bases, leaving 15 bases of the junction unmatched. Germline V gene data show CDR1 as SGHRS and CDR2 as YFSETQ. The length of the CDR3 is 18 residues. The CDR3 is CASSLGPSGASRVDIQYF. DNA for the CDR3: TGCGCCAGCAGCTTGGGTCCTAGCGGGGCGTCCCGTGTCGACATTCAGTACTTC.

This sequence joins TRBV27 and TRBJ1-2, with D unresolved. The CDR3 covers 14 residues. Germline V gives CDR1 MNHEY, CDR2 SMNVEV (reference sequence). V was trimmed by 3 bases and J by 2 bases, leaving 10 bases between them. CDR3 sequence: CASSLSALNYGYTF. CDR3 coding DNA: TGTGCCAGCAGTTTGTCTGCTCTAAACTATGGCTACACCTTC.

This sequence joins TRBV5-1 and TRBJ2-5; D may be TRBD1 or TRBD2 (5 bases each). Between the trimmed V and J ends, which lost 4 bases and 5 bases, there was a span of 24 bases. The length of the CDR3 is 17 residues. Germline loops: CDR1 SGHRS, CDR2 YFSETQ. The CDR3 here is CASSQSGRGRLSETQYF. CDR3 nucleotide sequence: TGCGCCAGCAGCCAGTCCGGCCGGGGCCGATTGTCGGAGACCCAGTACTTC.

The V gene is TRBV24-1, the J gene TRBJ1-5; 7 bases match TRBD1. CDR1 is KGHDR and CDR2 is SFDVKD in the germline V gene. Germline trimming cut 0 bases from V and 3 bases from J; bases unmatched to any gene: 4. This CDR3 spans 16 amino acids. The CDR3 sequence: CATSDLTGEANQPQHF. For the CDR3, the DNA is TGTGCCACCAGTGATTTGACAGGGGAGGCCAATCAGCCCCAGCATTTT.

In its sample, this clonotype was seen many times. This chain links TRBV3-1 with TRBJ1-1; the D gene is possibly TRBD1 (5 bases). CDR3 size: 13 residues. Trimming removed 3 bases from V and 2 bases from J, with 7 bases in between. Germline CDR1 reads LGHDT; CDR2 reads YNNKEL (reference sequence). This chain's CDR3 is CASSQRDNTEAFF. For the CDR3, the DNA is TGTGCCAGCAGCCAGAGGGACAACACTGAAGCTTTCTTT.

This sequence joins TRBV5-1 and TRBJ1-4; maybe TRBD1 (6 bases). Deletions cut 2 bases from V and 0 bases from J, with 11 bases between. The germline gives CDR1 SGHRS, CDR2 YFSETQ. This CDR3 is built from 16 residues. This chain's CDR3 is CASSLNRAATNEKLFF. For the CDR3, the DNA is TGCGCCAGCAGCTTAAACAGGGCGGCAACTAATGAAAAACTGTTTTTT.

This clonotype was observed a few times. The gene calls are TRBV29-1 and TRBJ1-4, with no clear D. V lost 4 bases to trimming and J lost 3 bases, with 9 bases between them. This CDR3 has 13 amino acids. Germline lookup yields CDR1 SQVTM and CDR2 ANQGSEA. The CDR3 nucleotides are TGCAGCGTTGGGAGGGATGCTAATGAAAAACTGTTTTTT. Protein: CSVGRDANEKLFF.

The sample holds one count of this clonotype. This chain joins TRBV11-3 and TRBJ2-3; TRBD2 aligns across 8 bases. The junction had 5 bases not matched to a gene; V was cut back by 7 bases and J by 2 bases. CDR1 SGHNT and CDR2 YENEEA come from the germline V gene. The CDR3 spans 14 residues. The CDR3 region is CASKLAGNTDTQYF. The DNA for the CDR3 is TGTGCCAGCAAATTAGCGGGGAACACAGATACGCAGTATTTT.

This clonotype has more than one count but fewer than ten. CDR3 loop: CASSRQVVQETQYF. In nucleotides, the CDR3 is TGTGCCAGCAGCCGACAGGTCGTCCAAGAGACCCAGTACTTC. V and J are TRBV7-9 and TRBJ2-5; TRBD1 is a possible D gene (6 bases). This CDR3 has 14 residues. V was trimmed by 5 bases and J by 1 base, leaving 11 bases between them. CDR1 is SEHNR and CDR2 is FQNEAQ in the germline V gene (reference sequence).

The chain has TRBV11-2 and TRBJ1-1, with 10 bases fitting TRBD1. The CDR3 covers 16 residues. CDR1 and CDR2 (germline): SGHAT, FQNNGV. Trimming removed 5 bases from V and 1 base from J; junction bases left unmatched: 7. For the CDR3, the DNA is TGTGCCAGCAGCCCACTGGACAGGGGGGAGAACACTGAAGCTTTCTTT. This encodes CASSPLDRGENTEAFF.

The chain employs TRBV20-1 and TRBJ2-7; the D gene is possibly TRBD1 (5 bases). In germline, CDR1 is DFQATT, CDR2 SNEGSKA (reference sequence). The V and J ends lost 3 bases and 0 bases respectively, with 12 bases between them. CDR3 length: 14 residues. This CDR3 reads CSASVPGHSYEQYF. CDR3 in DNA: TGCAGTGCTAGTGTCCCAGGGCACTCCTACGAGCAGTACTTC.

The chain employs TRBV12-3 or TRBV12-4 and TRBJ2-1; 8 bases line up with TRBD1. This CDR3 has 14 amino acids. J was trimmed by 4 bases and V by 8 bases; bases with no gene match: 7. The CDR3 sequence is CASGGTGIYNEQFF. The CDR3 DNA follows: TGTGCCAGCGGCGGGACAGGTATTTACAATGAGCAGTTCTTC.

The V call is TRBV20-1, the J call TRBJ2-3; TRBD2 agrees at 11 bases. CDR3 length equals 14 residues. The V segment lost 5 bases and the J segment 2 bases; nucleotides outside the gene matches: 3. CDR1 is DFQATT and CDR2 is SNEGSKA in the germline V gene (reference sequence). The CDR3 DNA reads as TGCAGTGCTCCGACTAGCGGGGTCACAGATACGCAGTATTTT. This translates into CSAPTSGVTDTQYF.

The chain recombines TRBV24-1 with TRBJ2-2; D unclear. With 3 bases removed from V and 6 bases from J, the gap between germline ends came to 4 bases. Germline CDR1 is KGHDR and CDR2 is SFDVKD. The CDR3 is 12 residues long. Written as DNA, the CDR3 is TGTGCCACCAGTGATAAGGCCGGGGAGCTGTTTTTT. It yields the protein CATSDKAGELFF.

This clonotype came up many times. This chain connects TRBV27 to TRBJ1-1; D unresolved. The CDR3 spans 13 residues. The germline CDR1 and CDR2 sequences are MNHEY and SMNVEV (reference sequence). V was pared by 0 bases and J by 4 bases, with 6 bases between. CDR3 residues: CASSLSGSTEAFF. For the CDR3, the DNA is TGTGCCAGCAGTTTATCCGGATCCACTGAAGCTTTCTTT.

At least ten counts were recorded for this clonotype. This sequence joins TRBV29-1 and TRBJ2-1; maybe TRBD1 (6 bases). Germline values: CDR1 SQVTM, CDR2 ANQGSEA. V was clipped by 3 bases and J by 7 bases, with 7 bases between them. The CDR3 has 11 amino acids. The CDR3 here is CSVEQGNEQFF. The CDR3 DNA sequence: TGCAGCGTTGAGCAGGGGAATGAGCAGTTCTTC.

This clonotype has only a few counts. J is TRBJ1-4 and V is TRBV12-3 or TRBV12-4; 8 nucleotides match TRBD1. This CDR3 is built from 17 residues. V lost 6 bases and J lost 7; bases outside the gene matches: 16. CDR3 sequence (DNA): TGTGCCAGCAGCAAGGACAGGGTTTTTGGTTCAGGTGAAAAACTGTTTTTT. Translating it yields CASSKDRVFGSGEKLFF.

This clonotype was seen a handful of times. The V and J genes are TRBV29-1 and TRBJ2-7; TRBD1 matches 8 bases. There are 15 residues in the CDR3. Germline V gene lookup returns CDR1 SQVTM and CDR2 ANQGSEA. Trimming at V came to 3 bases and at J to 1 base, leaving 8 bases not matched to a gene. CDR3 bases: TGCAGCGTTGACTTGCGGGGACAGGCTTCCTACGAGCAGTACTTC. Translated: CSVDLRGQASYEQYF.

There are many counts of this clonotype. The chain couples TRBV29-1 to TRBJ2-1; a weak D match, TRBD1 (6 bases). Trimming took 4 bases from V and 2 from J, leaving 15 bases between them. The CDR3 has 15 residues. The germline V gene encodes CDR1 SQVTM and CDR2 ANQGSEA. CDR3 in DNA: TGCAGCGTTGTAAGGGGGTCTCGGCCCTACAATGAGCAGTTCTTC. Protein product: CSVVRGSRPYNEQFF.

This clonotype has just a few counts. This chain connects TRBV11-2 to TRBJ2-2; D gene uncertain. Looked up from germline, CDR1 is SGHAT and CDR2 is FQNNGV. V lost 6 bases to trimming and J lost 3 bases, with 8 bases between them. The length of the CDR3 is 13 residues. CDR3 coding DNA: TGTGCCAGCAGGTCCCCGGACACCGGGGAGCTGTTTTTT. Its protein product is CASRSPDTGELFF.

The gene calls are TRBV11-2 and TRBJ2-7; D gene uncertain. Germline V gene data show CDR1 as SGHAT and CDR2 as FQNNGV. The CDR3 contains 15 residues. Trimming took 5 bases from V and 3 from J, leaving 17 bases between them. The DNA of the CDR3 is TGTGCCAGCAGCCCCTTACTCAGAGCAGACTACGAGCAGTACTTC. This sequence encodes CASSPLLRADYEQYF.

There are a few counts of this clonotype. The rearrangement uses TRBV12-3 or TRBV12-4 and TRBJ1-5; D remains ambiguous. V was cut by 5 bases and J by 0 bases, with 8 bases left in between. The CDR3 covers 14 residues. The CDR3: CASSVRLSNQPQHF. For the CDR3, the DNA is TGTGCCAGCAGTGTGCGTCTTAGCAATCAGCCCCAGCATTTT.

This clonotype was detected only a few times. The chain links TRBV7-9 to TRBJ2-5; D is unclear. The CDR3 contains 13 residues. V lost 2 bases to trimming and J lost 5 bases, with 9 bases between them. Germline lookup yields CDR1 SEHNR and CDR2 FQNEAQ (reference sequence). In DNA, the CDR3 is TGTGCCAGCAGCTTATATTCGCGGGAGACCCAGTACTTC. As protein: CASSLYSRETQYF.

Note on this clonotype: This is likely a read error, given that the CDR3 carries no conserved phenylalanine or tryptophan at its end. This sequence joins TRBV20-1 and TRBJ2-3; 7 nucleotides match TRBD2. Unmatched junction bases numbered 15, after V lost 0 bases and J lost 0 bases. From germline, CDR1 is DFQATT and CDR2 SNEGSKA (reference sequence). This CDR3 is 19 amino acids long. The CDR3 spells CSARETTVGVGGSTDTQYS. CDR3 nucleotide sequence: TGCAGTGCTAGAGAGACTACCGTCGGGGTCGGGGGGAGCACAGATACGCAGTATTCT.

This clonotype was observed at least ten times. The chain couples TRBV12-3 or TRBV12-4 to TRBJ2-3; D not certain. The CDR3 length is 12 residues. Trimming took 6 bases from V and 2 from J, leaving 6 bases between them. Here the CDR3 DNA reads TGTGCCAGCAGGGTCCTCACAGATACGCAGTATTTT. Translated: CASRVLTDTQYF.

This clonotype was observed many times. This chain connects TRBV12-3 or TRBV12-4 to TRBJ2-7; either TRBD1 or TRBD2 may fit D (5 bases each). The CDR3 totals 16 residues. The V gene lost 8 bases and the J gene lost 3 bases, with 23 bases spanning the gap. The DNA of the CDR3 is TGTGCCAGCCTTTACGGGACCCCGACAAGATACTACGAGCAGTACTTC. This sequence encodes CASLYGTPTRYYEQYF.

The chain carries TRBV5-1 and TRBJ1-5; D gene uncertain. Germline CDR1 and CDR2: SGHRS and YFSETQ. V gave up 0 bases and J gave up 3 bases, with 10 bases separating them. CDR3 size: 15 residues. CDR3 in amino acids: CASSLEGGDNQPQHF. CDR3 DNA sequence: TGCGCCAGCAGCTTGGAGGGCGGTGACAATCAGCCCCAGCATTTT.